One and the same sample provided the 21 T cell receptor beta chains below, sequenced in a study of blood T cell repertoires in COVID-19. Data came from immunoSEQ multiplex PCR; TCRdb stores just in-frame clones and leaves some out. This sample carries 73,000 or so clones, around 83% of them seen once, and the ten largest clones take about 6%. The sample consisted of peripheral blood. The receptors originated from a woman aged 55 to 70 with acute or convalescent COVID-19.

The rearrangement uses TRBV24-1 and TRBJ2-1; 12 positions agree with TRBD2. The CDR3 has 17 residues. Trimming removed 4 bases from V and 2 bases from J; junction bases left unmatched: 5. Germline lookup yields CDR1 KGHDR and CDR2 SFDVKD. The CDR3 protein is CATSDRTSGETYNEQFF. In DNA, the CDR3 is TGTGCCACCAGTGACCGGACTAGCGGGGAAACCTACAATGAGCAGTTCTTC.

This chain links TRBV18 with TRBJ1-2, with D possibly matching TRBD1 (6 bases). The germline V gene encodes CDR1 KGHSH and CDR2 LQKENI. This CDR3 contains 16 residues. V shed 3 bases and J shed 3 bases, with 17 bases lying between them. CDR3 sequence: CASSPPGGARDYGYTF. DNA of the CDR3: TGTGCCAGCTCACCCCCCGGGGGGGCGCGGGACTATGGCTACACCTTC. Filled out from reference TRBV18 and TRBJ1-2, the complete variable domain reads NAGVMQNPRHLVRRRGQEARLRCSPMKGHSHVYWYRQLPEEGLKFMVYLQKENIIDESGMPKERFSAEFPKEGPSILRIQQVVRGDSAAYFCASSPPGGARDYGYTFGSGTRLTVV.

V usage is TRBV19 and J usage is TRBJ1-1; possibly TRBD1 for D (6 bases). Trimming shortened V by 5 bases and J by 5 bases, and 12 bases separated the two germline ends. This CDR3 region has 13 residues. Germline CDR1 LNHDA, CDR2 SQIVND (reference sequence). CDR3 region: CASSPLGQTEAFF. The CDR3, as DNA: TGTGCCAGTAGTCCACTTGGACAGACTGAAGCTTTCTTT.

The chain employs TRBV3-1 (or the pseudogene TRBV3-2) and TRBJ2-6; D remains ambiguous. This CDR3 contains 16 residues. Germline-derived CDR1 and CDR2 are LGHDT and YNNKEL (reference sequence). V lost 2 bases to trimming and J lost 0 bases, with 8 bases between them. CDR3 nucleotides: TGTGCCAGCAGCCAATCACACAGCTCTGGGGCCAACGTCCTGACTTTC. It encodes CASSQSHSSGANVLTF.

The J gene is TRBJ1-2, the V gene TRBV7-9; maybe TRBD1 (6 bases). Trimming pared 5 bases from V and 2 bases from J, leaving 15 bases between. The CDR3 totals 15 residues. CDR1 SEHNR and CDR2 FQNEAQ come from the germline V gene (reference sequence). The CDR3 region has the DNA TGTGCCAGCAGCATCCAAGGACAGTTCAACTATGGCTACACCTTC. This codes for CASSIQGQFNYGYTF.

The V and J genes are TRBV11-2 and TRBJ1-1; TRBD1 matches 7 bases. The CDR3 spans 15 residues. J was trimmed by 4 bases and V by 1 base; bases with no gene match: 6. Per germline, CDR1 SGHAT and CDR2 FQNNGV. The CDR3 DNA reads TGTGCCAGCAGCTTAGGGCCAACAGGGGTCACTGAAGCTTTCTTT. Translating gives CASSLGPTGVTEAFF. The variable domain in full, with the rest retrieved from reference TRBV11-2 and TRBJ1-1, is EAGVAQSPRYKIIEKRQSVAFWCNPISGHATLYWYQQILGQGPKLLIQFQNNGVVDDSQLPKDRFSAERLKGVDSTLKIQPAKLEDSAVYLCASSLGPTGVTEAFFGQGTRLTVV.

CDR3 bases: TGTGCCAGCAGCGAGGGACTAGCGGGGGGGAATACGCAGTATTTT. This encodes CASSEGLAGGNTQYF. The chain carries TRBV9 and TRBJ2-3, with 16 nucleotides matching TRBD2. Germline V gene lookup returns CDR1 SGDLS and CDR2 YYNGEE. This CDR3 region has 15 residues. The ends lost 3 bases at V and 7 bases at J; junction bases unmatched: 2.

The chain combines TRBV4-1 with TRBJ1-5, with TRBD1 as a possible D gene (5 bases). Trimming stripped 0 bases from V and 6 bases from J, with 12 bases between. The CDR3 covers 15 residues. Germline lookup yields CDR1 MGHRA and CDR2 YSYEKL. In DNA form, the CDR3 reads TGCGCCAGCAGCCAAGATCGGGGGGGAAGTCAGCCCCAGCATTTT. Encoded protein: CASSQDRGGSQPQHF.

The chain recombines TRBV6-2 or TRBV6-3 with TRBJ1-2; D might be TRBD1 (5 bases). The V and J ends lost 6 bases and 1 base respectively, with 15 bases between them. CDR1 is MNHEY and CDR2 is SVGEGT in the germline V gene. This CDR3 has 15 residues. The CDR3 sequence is CASSQAGPNNYGYTF. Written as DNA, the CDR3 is TGTGCCAGCAGCCAAGCGGGACCGAATAACTATGGCTACACCTTC.

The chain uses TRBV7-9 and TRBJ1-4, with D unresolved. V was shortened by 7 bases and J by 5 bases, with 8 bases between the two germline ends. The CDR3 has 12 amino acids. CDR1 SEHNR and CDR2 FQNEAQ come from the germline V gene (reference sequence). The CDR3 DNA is TGTGCCAGCACAGGAGTAAATGAAAAACTGTTTTTT. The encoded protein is CASTGVNEKLFF.

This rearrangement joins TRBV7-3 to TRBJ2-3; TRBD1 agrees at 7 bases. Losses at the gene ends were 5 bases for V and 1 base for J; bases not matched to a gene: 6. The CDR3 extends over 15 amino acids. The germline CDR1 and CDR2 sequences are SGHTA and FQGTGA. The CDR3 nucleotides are TGTGCCAGCAGCCAACAGGGGCTTCGCACAGATACGCAGTATTTT. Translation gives CASSQQGLRTDTQYF.

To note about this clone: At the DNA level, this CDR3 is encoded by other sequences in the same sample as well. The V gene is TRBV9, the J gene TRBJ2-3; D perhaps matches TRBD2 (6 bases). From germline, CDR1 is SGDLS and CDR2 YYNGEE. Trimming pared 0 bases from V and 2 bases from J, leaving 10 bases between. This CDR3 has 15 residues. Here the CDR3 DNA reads TGTGCCAGCAGCGTAGTTGGGGGGAACACAGATACGCAGTATTTT. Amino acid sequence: CASSVVGGNTDTQYF.

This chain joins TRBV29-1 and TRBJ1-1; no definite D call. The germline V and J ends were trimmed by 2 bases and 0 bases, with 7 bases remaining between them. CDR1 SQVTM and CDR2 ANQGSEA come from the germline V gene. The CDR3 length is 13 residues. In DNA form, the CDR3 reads TGCAGCGTTGAACCACGGTTGAACACTGAAGCTTTCTTT. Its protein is CSVEPRLNTEAFF.

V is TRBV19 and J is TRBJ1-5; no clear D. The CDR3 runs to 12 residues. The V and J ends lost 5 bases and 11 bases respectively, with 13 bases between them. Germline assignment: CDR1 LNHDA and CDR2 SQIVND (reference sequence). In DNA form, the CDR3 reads TGTGCCAGTAGTGCTGACGCGGCGGCCCAGCATTTT. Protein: CASSADAAAQHF.

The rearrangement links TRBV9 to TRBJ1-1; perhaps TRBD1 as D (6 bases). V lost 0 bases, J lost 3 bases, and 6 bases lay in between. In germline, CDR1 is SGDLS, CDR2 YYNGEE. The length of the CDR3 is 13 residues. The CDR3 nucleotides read TGTGCCAGCAGCGTAGAGGGGGACACTGAAGCTTTCTTT. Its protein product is CASSVEGDTEAFF.

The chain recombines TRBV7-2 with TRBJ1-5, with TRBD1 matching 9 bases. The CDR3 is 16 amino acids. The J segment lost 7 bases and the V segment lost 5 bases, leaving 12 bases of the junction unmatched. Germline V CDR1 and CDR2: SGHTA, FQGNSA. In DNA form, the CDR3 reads TGTGCCAGCAGCGTTATCCCGGGACAGGGAGGCCAGCCCCAGCATTTT. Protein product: CASSVIPGQGGQPQHF.

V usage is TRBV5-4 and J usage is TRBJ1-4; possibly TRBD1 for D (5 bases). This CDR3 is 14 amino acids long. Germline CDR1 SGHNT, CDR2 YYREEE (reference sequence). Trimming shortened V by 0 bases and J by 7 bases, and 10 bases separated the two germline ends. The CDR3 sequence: CASSLERDGEKLFF. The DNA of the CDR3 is TGTGCCAGCAGCTTGGAGCGGGACGGTGAAAAACTGTTTTTT.

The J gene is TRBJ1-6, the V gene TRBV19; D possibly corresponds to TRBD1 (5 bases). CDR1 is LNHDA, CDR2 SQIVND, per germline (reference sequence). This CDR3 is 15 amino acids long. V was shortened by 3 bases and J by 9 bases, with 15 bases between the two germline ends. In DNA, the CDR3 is TGTGCCAGTAGTATTGCAGGGAATTACCCTTCACCCCTCCACTTT. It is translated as CASSIAGNYPSPLHF.

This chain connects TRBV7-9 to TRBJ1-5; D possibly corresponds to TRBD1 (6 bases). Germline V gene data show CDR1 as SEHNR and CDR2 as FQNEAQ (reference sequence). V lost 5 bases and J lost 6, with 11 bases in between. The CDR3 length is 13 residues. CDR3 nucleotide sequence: TGTGCCAGCAGCCTGGGGGCTTTTCAGCCCCAGCATTTT. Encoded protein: CASSLGAFQPQHF.

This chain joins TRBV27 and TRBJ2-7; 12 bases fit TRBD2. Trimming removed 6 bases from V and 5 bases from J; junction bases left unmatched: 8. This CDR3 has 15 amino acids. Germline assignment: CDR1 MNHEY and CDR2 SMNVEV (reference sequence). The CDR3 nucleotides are TGTGCCAGCAGCGCAACTAGCGGGGGGCCGGACGAGCAGTACTTC. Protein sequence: CASSATSGGPDEQYF.

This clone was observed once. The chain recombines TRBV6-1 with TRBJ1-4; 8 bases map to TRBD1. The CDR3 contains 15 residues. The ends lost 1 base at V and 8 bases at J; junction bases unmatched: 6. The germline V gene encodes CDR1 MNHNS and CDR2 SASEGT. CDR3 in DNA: TGTGCCAGCAGTGAAGAGGACAGGGTACGGGAAAAACTGTTTTTT. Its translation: CASSEEDRVREKLFF.